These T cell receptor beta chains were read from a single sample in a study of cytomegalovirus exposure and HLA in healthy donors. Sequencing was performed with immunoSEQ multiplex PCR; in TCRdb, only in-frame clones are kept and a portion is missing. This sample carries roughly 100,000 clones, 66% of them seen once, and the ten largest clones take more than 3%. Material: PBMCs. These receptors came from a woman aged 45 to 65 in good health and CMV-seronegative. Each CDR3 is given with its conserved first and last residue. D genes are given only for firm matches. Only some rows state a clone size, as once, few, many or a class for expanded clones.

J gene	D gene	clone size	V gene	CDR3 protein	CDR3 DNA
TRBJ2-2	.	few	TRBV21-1	CASSKVVTGGHVGELFF	TGTGCCAGCAGCAAAGTCGTCACGGGGGGGCATGTCGGGGAGCTGTTTTTT
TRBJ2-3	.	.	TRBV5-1	CASQGTFPTDTQYF	TGCGCCAGTCAGGGCACGTTCCCCACAGATACGCAGTATTTT
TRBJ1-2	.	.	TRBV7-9	CASSPIKRGNGYTF	TGTGCCAGCAGCCCAATAAAACGAGGGAACGGCTACACCTTC
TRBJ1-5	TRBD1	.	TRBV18	CASSPRPRTGGDNQPQHF	TGTGCCAGCTCACCACGGCCCAGGACAGGCGGGGATAATCAGCCCCAGCATTTT
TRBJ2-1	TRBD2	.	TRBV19	CASSRGTSGKEQFF	TGTGCCAGTAGTAGGGGGACTAGCGGGAAGGAGCAGTTCTTC
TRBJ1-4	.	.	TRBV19	CASSIDNIEKLFF	TGTGCCAGTAGTATTGACAACATTGAAAAACTGTTTTTT
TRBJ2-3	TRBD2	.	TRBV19	CASSMTSGTDTQYF	TGTGCCAGTAGCATGACTAGCGGCACAGATACGCAGTATTTT
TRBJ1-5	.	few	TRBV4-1	CASSQDQGLFRAQHF	TGCGCCAGCAGCCAAGATCAGGGTCTCTTTAGAGCCCAGCATTTT
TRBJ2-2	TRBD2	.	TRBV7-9	CASSGAGRLPGELFF	TGTGCCAGCAGCGGCGCCGGGAGGTTGCCCGGGGAGCTGTTTTTT
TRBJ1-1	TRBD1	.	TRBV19	CASTQSRGTTAEAFF	TGTGCCAGTACACAATCCAGGGGGACGACGGCTGAAGCTTTCTTT
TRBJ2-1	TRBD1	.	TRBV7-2	CASSQAGGYNEQFF	TGTGCCAGCAGCCAAGCAGGGGGTTACAATGAGCAGTTCTTC
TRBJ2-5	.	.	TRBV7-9	CASSLGGKVETQYF	TGTGCCAGCAGCTTAGGCGGGAAGGTGGAGACCCAGTACTTC
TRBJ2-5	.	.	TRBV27	CASSLSRQIQETQYF	TGTGCCAGCAGTTTGTCGAGGCAGATTCAAGAGACCCAGTACTTC
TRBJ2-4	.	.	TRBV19	CATATGIAKNIQYF	TGTGCCACCGCTACAGGGATAGCCAAAAACATTCAGTACTTC
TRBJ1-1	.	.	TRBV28	CASSLSTVWNTEAFF	TGTGCCAGCAGTTTAAGTACGGTCTGGAACACTGAAGCTTTCTTT
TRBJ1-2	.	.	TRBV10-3	CAISDGEGYTF	TGTGCCATCAGTGACGGGGAGGGCTACACCTTC
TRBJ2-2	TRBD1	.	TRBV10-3	CATLPGQPNTGELFF	TGTGCCACACTGCCGGGACAGCCTAACACCGGGGAGCTGTTTTTT
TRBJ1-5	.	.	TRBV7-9	CASSSGGESNQPQHF	TGTGCCAGCAGCTCCGGGGGGGAGAGCAATCAGCCCCAGCATTTT
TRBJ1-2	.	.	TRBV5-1	CASSLEQGLWGYTF	TGCGCCAGCAGCTTGGAACAGGGCTTGTGGGGCTACACCTTC
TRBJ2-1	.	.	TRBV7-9	CASSPRVGALPEQFF	TGTGCCAGCAGCCCGAGAGTCGGTGCTTTACCTGAGCAGTTCTTC
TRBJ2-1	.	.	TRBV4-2	CASSQAGHLYNEQFF	TGTGCCAGCAGCCAAGCGGGACACCTGTACAATGAGCAGTTCTTC
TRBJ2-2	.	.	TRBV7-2	CASSFSGLTGELFF	TGTGCCAGCAGCTTTAGCGGCCTCACCGGGGAGCTGTTTTTT
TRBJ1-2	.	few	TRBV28	CASSLGAGNYGYTF	TGTGCCAGCAGTTTGGGGGCAGGGAACTATGGCTACACCTTC
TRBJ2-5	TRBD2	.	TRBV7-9	CASSSYLAGAFQETQYF	TGTGCCAGCAGCTCCTATTTAGCGGGGGCCTTCCAAGAGACCCAGTACTTC
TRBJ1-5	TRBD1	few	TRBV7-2	CASSLAGQGTNQPQHF	TGTGCCAGCAGCTTAGCGGGACAGGGCACCAATCAGCCCCAGCATTTT
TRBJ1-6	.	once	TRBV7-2	CASSLGSHVNNSPLHF	TGTGCCAGCAGCTTAGGTAGCCACGTCAATAATTCACCCCTCCACTTT
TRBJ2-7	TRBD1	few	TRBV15	CATSRDQGAYEQYF	TGTGCCACCAGCAGAGATCAGGGGGCGTACGAGCAGTACTTC
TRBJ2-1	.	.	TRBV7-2	CASSLRQDTYNEQFF	TGTGCCAGCAGCTTACGACAGGATACCTACAATGAGCAGTTCTTC
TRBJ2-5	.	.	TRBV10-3	CAISDNQETQYF	TGTGCCATCAGTGACAATCAAGAGACCCAGTACTTC
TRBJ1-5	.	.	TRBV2	CASSPNRNQPQHF	TGTGCCAGCAGCCCTAACCGCAATCAGCCCCAGCATTTT
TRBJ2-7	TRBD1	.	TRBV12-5	CASASTRTGGAGFYEQYF	TGTGCTAGTGCCTCGACGAGGACAGGGGGCGCAGGATTCTACGAGCAGTACTTC
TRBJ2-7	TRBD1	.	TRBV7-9	CSSQGQTYEQYF	TGTTCCTCCCAGGGACAGACCTACGAGCAGTACTTC
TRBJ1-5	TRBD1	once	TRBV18	CASSPGQGALNQPQHF	TGTGCCAGCTCACCGGGACAGGGGGCTCTTAATCAGCCCCAGCATTTT
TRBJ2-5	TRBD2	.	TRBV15	CATSRDFSAGGRATQYF	TGTGCCACCAGCAGAGATTTTAGTGCGGGGGGGCGGGCGACCCAGTACTTC
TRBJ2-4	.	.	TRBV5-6	CASSSGGSAKNIQYF	TGTGCCAGCAGCTCCGGGGGTTCTGCCAAAAACATTCAGTACTTC
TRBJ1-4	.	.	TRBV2	CATSGLREEKLFF	TGTGCCACCAGCGGGTTGAGGGAGGAAAAACTGTTTTTT
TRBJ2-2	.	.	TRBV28	CASSRRGLTGELFF	TGTGCCAGCTCTAGGAGGGGGCTTACCGGGGAGCTGTTTTTT
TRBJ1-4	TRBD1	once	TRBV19	CASTDTGTGGGEKLFF	TGTGCCAGTACTGATACCGGGACAGGGGGAGGTGAAAAACTGTTTTTT
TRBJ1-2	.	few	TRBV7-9	CASSFNYGYTF	TGTGCCAGCAGCTTCAATTATGGCTACACCTTC
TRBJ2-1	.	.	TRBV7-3	CASSSAQGSNEQFF	TGTGCCAGCAGCTCAGCACAGGGTTCCAATGAGCAGTTCTTC
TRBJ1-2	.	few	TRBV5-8	CANERTRGFYGYTF	TGTGCCAACGAGCGAACGCGGGGGTTCTATGGCTACACCTTC
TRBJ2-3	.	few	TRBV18	CASSQDFGSGTQYF	TGTGCCAGCTCACAGGACTTTGGTTCTGGTACGCAGTATTTT
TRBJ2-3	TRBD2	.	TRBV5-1	CASSSSSGATDTQYF	TGCGCCAGCAGCTCGTCTAGCGGGGCCACAGATACGCAGTATTTT
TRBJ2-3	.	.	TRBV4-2	CASSQEAILGATSTDTQYF	TGTGCCAGCAGCCAAGAGGCAATTTTAGGGGCTACGAGCACAGATACGCAGTATTTT
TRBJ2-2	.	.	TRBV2	CASNQVLNTGELFF	TGTGCCAGCAATCAGGTGCTGAACACCGGGGAGCTGTTTTTT
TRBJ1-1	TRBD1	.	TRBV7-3	CASSPGPGGGNTEAFF	TGTGCCAGCAGCCCAGGTCCAGGGGGTGGGAACACTGAAGCTTTCTTT
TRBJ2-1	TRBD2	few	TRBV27	CASSQRLAGGLEQFF	TGTGCCAGCAGTCAGCGACTAGCGGGAGGCCTGGAGCAGTTCTTC
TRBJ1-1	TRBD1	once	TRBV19	CASSSRQGVDTEAFF	TGTGCCAGTAGTAGCAGACAGGGGGTGGACACTGAAGCTTTCTTT
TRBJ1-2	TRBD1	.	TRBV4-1	CASSQARGQGYGYTF	TGCGCCAGCAGCCAAGCCCGAGGACAGGGGTATGGCTACACCTTC
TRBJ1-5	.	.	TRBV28	CASSLIGGQPQHF	TGTGCCAGCAGTTTAATCGGTGGTCAGCCCCAGCATTTT
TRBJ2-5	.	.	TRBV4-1	CASGHTGETQYF	TGCGCCAGCGGACATACTGGAGAGACCCAGTACTTC